This passage covers 32 T cell receptor beta chains from one sample sequenced in a study of cytotoxic CD8 clonotypes in ibrutinib-treated CLL. The table came from immunoSEQ multiplex PCR; TCRdb's copy has only in-frame clones and leaves some out. The data hold roughly 14,000 clones, with roughly 70% observed a single time. The sample consisted of PBMCs, taken before ibrutinib treatment. The receptors stem from a human donor with chronic lymphocytic leukemia.

V gene TRBV5-6 combines with J gene TRBJ1-2; no clear D. V lost 2 bases and J lost 0, with 8 bases in between. This CDR3 has 14 amino acids. CDR1 and CDR2 from the germline V gene are SGHDT and YYEEEE. In nucleotides, the CDR3 is TGTGCCAGCAGCTTTGGCAGAGCTAACTATGGCTACACCTTC. Translation: CASSFGRANYGYTF.

In its sample, this clone was seen once. This chain joins TRBV30 and TRBJ1-6, with D unresolved. Germline CDR1 reads GTSNPN; CDR2 reads SVGIG (reference sequence). V lost 1 base to trimming and J lost 0 bases, with 13 bases between them. CDR3 length equals 17 residues. CDR3 residues: CAWSGGRTSSYNSPLHF. For the CDR3, the DNA is TGTGCCTGGAGTGGCGGGCGGACCAGCTCCTATAATTCACCCCTCCACTTT.

This clone was counted a few times. The rearrangement joins TRBV7-3 to TRBJ2-1; TRBD2 agrees at 7 bases. Losses at the gene ends were 5 bases for V and 2 bases for J; bases not matched to a gene: 9. CDR1 is SGHTA and CDR2 is FQGTGA in the germline V gene. The CDR3 extends over 16 amino acids. The DNA of the CDR3 is TGTGCCAGCAGCGAGGGGTGGCTAGCGGCCTACAATGAGCAGTTCTTC. It specifies CASSEGWLAAYNEQFF. The complete variable domain, with remaining parts taken from reference TRBV7-3 and TRBJ2-1, reads GAGVSQTPSNKVTEKGKYVELRCDPISGHTALYWYRQSLGQGPEFLIYFQGTGAADDSGLPNDRFFAVRPEGSVSTLKIQRTERGDSAVYLCASSEGWLAAYNEQFFGPGTRLTVL.

The gene calls are TRBV27 and TRBJ2-1; 12 bases line up with TRBD2. Trimming took 6 bases from V and 9 from J; bases not matched to a gene: 21. CDR1 MNHEY and CDR2 SMNVEV come from the germline V gene (reference sequence). The CDR3 runs 19 residues. The DNA of the CDR3 is TGTGCCAGCAGGGACAGGGCTCTCCTAGCGGGGGGGCCCCTCCCTGAGCAGTTCTTC. Its protein product is CASRDRALLAGGPLPEQFF.

The chain recombines TRBV5-1 with TRBJ2-5; 7 nucleotides agree with TRBD1. Germline trimming cut 3 bases from V and 5 bases from J; bases unmatched to any gene: 10. The germline V gene has CDR1 SGHRS and CDR2 YFSETQ. This CDR3 is built from 15 residues. CDR3 in DNA: TGCGCCAGCAGCTCCCTGCCCGGGACAGCGGAGACCCAGTACTTC. Translating it yields CASSSLPGTAETQYF.

The V call is TRBV6-5, the J call TRBJ2-6; no definite D call. Deletions cut 7 bases from V and 0 bases from J, with 10 bases between. Germline lookup yields CDR1 MNHEY and CDR2 SVGAGI. The length of the CDR3 is 15 residues. The CDR3 coding sequence is TGTGCCAGCACCCTAGGTAGCTCTGGGGCCAACGTCCTGACTTTC. It specifies CASTLGSSGANVLTF.

The chain has TRBV7-3 and TRBJ1-1, with D uncertain. The CDR3 totals 21 residues. Trimming cost V 3 bases and J 1 base, with 30 bases left between them. Germline lookup yields CDR1 SGHTA and CDR2 FQGTGA. CDR3 amino acids: CASSLVPLGVHPDRTNTEAFF. DNA for the CDR3: TGTGCCAGCAGCTTGGTTCCCCTTGGTGTTCACCCGGACCGAACGAACACTGAAGCTTTCTTT.

In regard to this clone: The same CDR3 also results from other DNA sequences found in this sample. The chain couples TRBV7-9 to TRBJ2-3, with D tentatively TRBD1 or TRBD2 (6 bases each). V lost 5 bases, J lost 6 bases, and 12 bases lay in between. Germline CDR1 is SEHNR and CDR2 is FQNEAQ (reference sequence). The CDR3 totals 13 residues. CDR3 loop: CASSPRGPDTQYF. The CDR3 bases are TGTGCCAGCAGCCCCCGGGGGCCCGATACGCAGTATTTT.

The rearrangement uses TRBV5-1 and TRBJ2-5; tentative D call: TRBD1 (6 bases). The CDR3 runs 13 residues. Germline V gene data show CDR1 as SGHRS and CDR2 as YFSETQ. The V end was cut by 4 bases, the J end by 1 base, with 8 bases between. CDR3: CASSQGPQETQYF. The CDR3 DNA reads as TGCGCCAGCAGCCAGGGGCCCCAAGAGACCCAGTACTTC.

The V and J genes are TRBV5-1 and TRBJ2-7; D possibly corresponds to TRBD1 (6 bases). Trimming left V 4 bases short and J 2 bases short, with 10 bases between. This CDR3 spans 13 amino acids. Germline CDR1 SGHRS, CDR2 YFSETQ. The CDR3 reads CASSITGPYEQYF. In DNA, the CDR3 is TGCGCCAGCAGCATTACAGGGCCCTACGAGCAGTACTTC.

The rearrangement joins TRBV6-5 to TRBJ2-6; D remains unclear. The CDR3 is made up of 13 amino acids. Between the trimmed V and J ends, which lost 2 bases and 4 bases, there was a span of 3 bases. Germline V lookup: CDR1 MNHEY, CDR2 SVGAGI. CDR3 sequence (DNA): TGTGCCAGCAGTTACCCCGGGGCCAACGTCCTGACTTTC. Its translation is CASSYPGANVLTF.

Only one count was recorded for this clone. The chain recombines TRBV21-1 with TRBJ2-1; TRBD2 was called by the table and not checked on the DNA. TRBV21-1 is described as a pseudogene. CDR3 length equals 16 residues. CDR3 sequence (DNA): TGTGCCAGCAGTGAAGGGACTAGCGGGGGGGCTGGGGAGCAGTTCTTC. Its protein product is CASSEGTSGGAGEQFF.

Relative to its sample, this clone is medium-sized. The identical CDR3 is also encoded by other nucleotide sequences in the sample. The chain carries TRBV29-1 and TRBJ2-3; maybe TRBD2 (5 bases). The CDR3 contains 11 residues. V gave up 6 bases and J gave up 4 bases, with 8 bases separating them. Germline assignment: CDR1 SQVTM and CDR2 ANQGSEA. Written as DNA, the CDR3 is TGCAGCGTCGCCGGGGCAGATACGCAGTATTTT. This codes for CSVAGADTQYF.

J is TRBJ1-5 and V is TRBV19; 8 positions agree with TRBD1. Trimming cost V 3 bases and J 5 bases; bases outside gene matches: 9. Germline values: CDR1 LNHDA, CDR2 SQIVND (reference sequence). CDR3 length: 16 amino acids. The CDR3 region has the DNA TGTGCCAGTAGTATTTTGGGACAGGTTTATGATCAGCCCCAGCATTTT. Translating it yields CASSILGQVYDQPQHF.

The rearrangement links TRBV28 to TRBJ1-1, with 8 positions matching TRBD1. Looked up from germline, CDR1 is MDHEN and CDR2 is SYDVKM. CDR3 size: 11 residues. V trimming: 9 bases; J trimming: 8 bases; junction bases outside the gene matches: 5. The DNA for the CDR3 is TGTGCCAGTCGGGGACAGGCCGAAGCTTTCTTT. Amino acid sequence: CASRGQAEAFF.

V gene TRBV4-3 combines with J gene TRBJ1-3; the D gene is possibly TRBD1 (5 bases). Trimming left V 0 bases short and J 0 bases short, with 18 bases between. The CDR3 is 19 amino acids. In germline, CDR1 is LGHNA, CDR2 YSLEER. CDR3 loop: CASSQDRTGIFYSGNTIYF. Here the CDR3 DNA reads TGCGCCAGCAGCCAAGATCGAACAGGCATTTTTTACTCTGGAAACACCATATATTTT.

The V and J genes are TRBV5-1 and TRBJ1-1; 11 bases fit TRBD1. Germline-derived CDR1 and CDR2 are SGHRS and YFSETQ. With V trimmed by 4 bases and J by 10 bases, 12 bases remained unmatched. The CDR3 extends over 15 amino acids. The CDR3 nucleotides are TGCGCCAGCAGCCCGGAGGGACAGGGGGTTGCTGGAGCTTTCTTT. Its translation is CASSPEGQGVAGAFF.

The rearrangement uses TRBV5-5 and TRBJ1-2; D is unresolved. The germline V gene has CDR1 SGHKS and CDR2 YYEKEE (reference sequence). V was pared by 4 bases and J by 8 bases, with 15 bases between. The CDR3 contains 13 residues. The CDR3 DNA reads TGTGCCAGCAGCACGGACCCATTGCAGGGCTACACCTTC. The encoded protein is CASSTDPLQGYTF.

The rearrangement uses TRBV5-1 and TRBJ1-2; weak D call: TRBD1 (5 bases). V dropped 4 bases and J dropped 4 bases, with 14 bases sitting between them. The CDR3 is 14 amino acids. The germline gives CDR1 SGHRS, CDR2 YFSETQ. The CDR3 bases are TGCGCCAGCAGCCCTACCGGGACGGTCTATGGCTACACCTTC. This gives the protein CASSPTGTVYGYTF.

The genes are TRBV19 and TRBJ2-3; 11 positions match TRBD2. Unmatched junction bases numbered 9, after V lost 0 bases and J lost 4 bases. Germline loops: CDR1 LNHDA, CDR2 SQIVND (reference sequence). This CDR3 region has 18 residues. The CDR3, as DNA: TGTGCCAGTAGTATAGATGGACCTAGGGGACTAGCGGCAGATACGCAGTATTTT. It specifies CASSIDGPRGLAADTQYF.

The chain joins TRBV4-1 to TRBJ2-1, with TRBD2 matching over 14 bases. In germline, CDR1 is MGHRA, CDR2 YSYEKL. V shed 1 base, J shed 9 bases, and the junction held 14 bases outside the gene matches. CDR3 length: 19 amino acids. CDR3 residues: CASSQGPPTSGRAGGEQFF. CDR3 bases: TGCGCCAGCAGCCAAGGTCCCCCGACTAGCGGGAGGGCCGGGGGTGAGCAGTTCTTC.

This chain links TRBV2 with TRBJ1-4; D call uncertain. Germline V gene sequence: CDR1 SNHLY, CDR2 FYNNEI. This CDR3 has 17 residues. Trimming stripped 4 bases from V and 0 bases from J, with 15 bases between. As DNA, the CDR3 is TGTGCCAGCAGTGGGAACATACGACTTGCAACTAATGAAAAACTGTTTTTT. This gives the protein CASSGNIRLATNEKLFF.

This chain joins TRBV7-2 and TRBJ2-1; D unresolved. V gave up 1 base and J gave up 9 bases, with 10 bases separating them. The CDR3 is made up of 13 amino acids. CDR1 is SGHTA, CDR2 FQGNSA, per germline. CDR3 coding DNA: TGTGCCAGCAGCTTAGTCGGGTGGGGTGAGCAGTTCTTC. Residues: CASSLVGWGEQFF.

The chain combines TRBV4-2 with TRBJ1-1; no clear D. The CDR3 covers 15 residues. With 1 base removed from V and 1 base from J, the gap between germline ends came to 10 bases. CDR1 and CDR2 (germline): LGHNA, YNFKEQ. The CDR3 protein is CASSQAPSGNTEAFF. The CDR3 DNA reads TGTGCCAGCAGCCAAGCCCCATCGGGGAACACTGAAGCTTTCTTT.

This chain connects TRBV9 to TRBJ2-5, with TRBD2 matching 12 bases. Germline V CDR1 and CDR2: SGDLS, YYNGEE. CDR3 length: 17 amino acids. V lost 0 bases to trimming and J lost 3 bases; unmatched junction nucleotides: 6. The chain's CDR3 is CASSVVGTSGPKETQYF. The DNA of the CDR3 is TGTGCCAGCAGCGTAGTAGGGACTAGCGGGCCCAAAGAGACCCAGTACTTC.

This clone came up once. The chain links TRBV14 to TRBJ1-2; 9 positions agree with TRBD1. Per germline, CDR1 SGHDN and CDR2 FVKESK. The CDR3 covers 19 residues. The V and J ends lost 1 base and 1 base, in that order; junction bases with no gene match: 13. CDR3 protein: CASSQGYRGLTIRNYGYTF. CDR3 nucleotide sequence: TGTGCCAGCAGCCAAGGCTACAGGGGGCTCACCATCCGTAACTATGGCTACACCTTC.

The chain uses TRBV7-6 and TRBJ1-4; 7 nucleotides agree with TRBD1. This CDR3 region has 17 residues. The V gene's germline CDR1 is SGHVS and CDR2 FNYEAQ. Losses at the gene ends were 5 bases for V and 0 bases for J; bases not matched to a gene: 9. This CDR3 reads CASSPQQGRATNEKLFF. For the CDR3, the DNA is TGTGCCAGCAGCCCGCAACAGGGGAGGGCAACTAATGAAAAACTGTTTTTT.

The rearrangement joins TRBV5-1 to TRBJ1-2, with D perhaps matching TRBD1 (6 bases). This CDR3 contains 14 residues. Germline V gene sequence: CDR1 SGHRS, CDR2 YFSETQ. The V gene lost 4 bases and the J gene lost 7 bases, with 17 bases spanning the gap. CDR3 loop: CASSIQGLIGGYTF. The CDR3, as DNA: TGCGCCAGCAGCATCCAGGGGTTGATCGGTGGCTACACCTTC.

J is TRBJ2-7 and V is TRBV27; D is tentatively TRBD1 or TRBD2 (5 bases each). The V end lost 3 bases, the J end lost 0 bases, and 12 bases lay between the germline ends. CDR1 and CDR2 (germline): MNHEY, SMNVEV (reference sequence). The CDR3 runs to 15 residues. The CDR3 spells CASSFGAPSSYEQYF. In DNA, the CDR3 is TGTGCCAGCAGTTTCGGGGCACCGAGCTCCTACGAGCAGTACTTC.

The rearrangement uses TRBV7-9 and TRBJ1-6, with D possibly TRBD1 on 5 matching bases. The V end lost 4 bases, the J end lost 2 bases, and 12 bases lay between the germline ends. Germline loops: CDR1 SEHNR, CDR2 FQNEAQ (reference sequence). CDR3 size: 16 residues. The CDR3, as DNA: TGTGCCAGCAGCTCCCCAGGGAACCCCTATAATTCACCCCTCCACTTT. This codes for CASSSPGNPYNSPLHF.

The chain recombines TRBV29-1 with TRBJ2-7, with D possibly TRBD1 on 5 matching bases. Trimming took off 4 bases at V and 3 bases at J, with 10 bases between the two ends. Germline-derived CDR1 and CDR2 are SQVTM and ANQGSEA. The CDR3 extends over 12 amino acids. The DNA for the CDR3 is TGCAGCGTTGGTGGACACTACTACGAGCAGTACTTC. Its translation is CSVGGHYYEQYF.

J is TRBJ2-2 and V is TRBV5-6; 15 nucleotides align to TRBD2. This CDR3 is built from 18 residues. Losses at the gene ends were 0 bases for V and 5 bases for J; bases not matched to a gene: 5. CDR1 is SGHDT, CDR2 YYEEEE, per germline. In DNA form, the CDR3 reads TGTGCCAGCAGCTTGGCCCTCGGACTAGCGGGAGGGACCGGGGAGCTGTTTTTT. Protein sequence: CASSLALGLAGGTGELFF.